This TCR beta chain was sequenced during a study of siplizumab effects on memory and regulatory T cells. Concerning this clone: No DNA is shown, since the ends of the CDR3 on it are uncertain; the CDR3 is the one TCRdb lists.

Germline V gene lookup returns CDR1 MDHEN and CDR2 SYDVKM. The CDR3 has 14 residues if both end residues are counted. Sequencing used immunoSEQ multiplex PCR; TCRdb keeps in-frame clones, though not all of them. This sample yields over 80,000 clones, of which roughly 94% are seen a single time; 1% to 1.5% belongs to the top ten. The sequenced material came from non-Treg CD4+ T cells sorted from blood. J is TRBJ2-5 and V is TRBV28; TRBD1 is taken as the D call from the table, unchecked against the DNA. This sequence originates from a human donor in good health. The CDR3 spells CASSFLAGQETQYF.